Listed here are 7 T cell receptor beta chains from one sample, sequenced in a study of blood T cells in healthy people across ages. A sample-barcoded 5' primer and a J-beta primer mix were used in a second PCR of about 7 to 12 cycles. One entry per CDR3 protein results from TCRdb running MiXCR on the 5' RACE reads. The sample has some 290,000 distinct CDR3 sequences; roughly 26% are singletons. The specimen sequenced was blood. Receptors were obtained from a woman in her 70s in good health.

The chain couples TRBV3-1 to TRBJ2-5, with D tentatively TRBD2 (5 bases). There are 18 residues in the CDR3. CDR1 is LGHDT and CDR2 is YNNKEL in the germline V gene (reference sequence). Trimming removed 0 bases from V and 3 bases from J, with 20 bases in between. The CDR3 nucleotides are TGTGCCAGCAGCCAAGATCTTTACGGACCTTCGGGAAAAGAGACCCAGTACTTC. Translation: CASSQDLYGPSGKETQYF.

In the case of this clonotype: Possible read error: a much larger clone is one base away. The rearrangement links TRBV14 to TRBJ2-4, with TRBD2 identical over 7 bases. The germline gives CDR1 SGHDN, CDR2 FVKESK. V shed 4 bases, J shed 6 bases, and the junction held 3 bases outside the gene matches. The CDR3 has 13 amino acids. The CDR3 protein is CASSLSGGNIQYF. The DNA of the CDR3 is TGTGCCAGCAGCCTCTCGGGGGGAAACATTCAGTACTTC.

The chain couples TRBV12-3 or TRBV12-4 to TRBJ1-6; D is possibly TRBD1 (5 bases). V was pared by 5 bases and J by 13 bases, with 18 bases between. The CDR3 runs 14 residues. The CDR3: CASSVLGVLSPLHF. Written as DNA, the CDR3 is TGTGCCAGCAGTGTCCTGGGGGTTCTAAGCCCCCTCCACTTT.

The V gene is TRBV7-2, the J gene TRBJ2-1, with D possibly TRBD2 on 6 matching bases. CDR3 length equals 15 residues. Trimming took off 6 bases at V and 6 bases at J, with 18 bases between the two ends. Germline V lookup: CDR1 SGHTA, CDR2 FQGNSA. CDR3 DNA sequence: TGTGCCAGCAGGAGGAGGGGCGGAGCAGCCAATGAGCAGTTCTTC. Its protein product is CASRRRGGAANEQFF.

The chain employs TRBV7-9 and TRBJ2-3, with 14 positions matching TRBD2. The CDR3 spans 16 residues. CDR1 is SEHNR and CDR2 is FQNEAQ in the germline V gene (reference sequence). Trimming removed 5 bases from V and 3 bases from J; junction bases left unmatched: 4. The CDR3 bases are TGTGCCAGCAGCCGGGGACTAGCGGGGGTAACAGATACGCAGTATTTT. Translation: CASSRGLAGVTDTQYF.

This clonotype showed up just a few times. This chain uses TRBV7-9 with TRBJ2-2; tentative D call: TRBD2 (5 bases). Deletions cut 5 bases from V and 7 bases from J, with 23 bases between. The CDR3 runs to 17 residues. CDR1 is SEHNR and CDR2 is FQNEAQ in the germline V gene (reference sequence). CDR3: CASSGSLLAPGGGELFF. The CDR3 coding sequence is TGTGCCAGCAGCGGCTCTCTATTAGCGCCGGGTGGCGGGGAGCTGTTTTTT.

This clonotype was seen more than once but under ten times. The chain uses TRBV6-1 and TRBJ1-5; D gene unclear. The CDR3 is made up of 12 amino acids. Germline V gene lookup returns CDR1 MNHNS and CDR2 SASEGT. Deletions cut 0 bases from V and 12 bases from J, with 9 bases between. The CDR3: CASSEASRVQHF. CDR3 nucleotides: TGTGCCAGCAGTGAAGCCAGTCGTGTCCAGCATTTT.